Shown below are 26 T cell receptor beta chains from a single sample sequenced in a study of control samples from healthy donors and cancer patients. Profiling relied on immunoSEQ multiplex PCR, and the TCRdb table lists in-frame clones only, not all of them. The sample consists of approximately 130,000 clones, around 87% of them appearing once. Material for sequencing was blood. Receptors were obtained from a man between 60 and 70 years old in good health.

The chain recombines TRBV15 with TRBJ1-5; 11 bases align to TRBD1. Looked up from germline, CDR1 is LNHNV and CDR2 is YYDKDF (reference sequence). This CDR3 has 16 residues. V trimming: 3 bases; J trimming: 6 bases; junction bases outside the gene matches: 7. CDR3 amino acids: CATSRGTGGDSQPQHF. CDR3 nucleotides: TGTGCCACCAGCAGGGGGACAGGGGGGGACAGTCAGCCCCAGCATTTT.

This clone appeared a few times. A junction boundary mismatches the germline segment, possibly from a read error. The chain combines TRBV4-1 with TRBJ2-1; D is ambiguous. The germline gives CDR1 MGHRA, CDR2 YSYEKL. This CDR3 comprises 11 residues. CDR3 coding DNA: TGCGCCAGCAGCCAATACATTGAGCAGTTCTTC. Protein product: CASSQYIEQFF.

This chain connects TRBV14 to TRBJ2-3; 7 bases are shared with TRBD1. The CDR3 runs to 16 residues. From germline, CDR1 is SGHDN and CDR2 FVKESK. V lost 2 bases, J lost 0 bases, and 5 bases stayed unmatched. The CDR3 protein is CASSQRAGGSTDTQYF. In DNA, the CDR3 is TGTGCCAGCAGCCAACGTGCAGGGGGTAGCACAGATACGCAGTATTTT. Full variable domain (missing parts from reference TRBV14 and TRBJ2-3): EAGVTQFPSHSVIEKGQTVTLRCDPISGHDNLYWYRRVMGKEIKFLLHFVKESKQDESGMPNNRFLAERTGGTYSTLKVQPAELEDSGVYFCASSQRAGGSTDTQYFGPGTRLTVL.

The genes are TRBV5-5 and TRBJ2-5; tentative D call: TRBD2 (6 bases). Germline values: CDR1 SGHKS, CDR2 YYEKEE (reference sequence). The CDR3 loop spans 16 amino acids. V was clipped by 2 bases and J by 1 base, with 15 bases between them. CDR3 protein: CASSFPGGPSQETQYF. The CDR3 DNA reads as TGTGCCAGCAGCTTCCCCGGGGGACCCTCCCAAGAGACCCAGTACTTC. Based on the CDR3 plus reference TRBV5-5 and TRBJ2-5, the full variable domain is DAGVTQSPTHLIKTRGQQVTLRCSPISGHKSVSWYQQVLGQGPQFIFQYYEKEERGRGNFPDRFSARQFPNYSSELNVNALLLGDSALYLCASSFPGGPSQETQYFGPGTRLLVL.

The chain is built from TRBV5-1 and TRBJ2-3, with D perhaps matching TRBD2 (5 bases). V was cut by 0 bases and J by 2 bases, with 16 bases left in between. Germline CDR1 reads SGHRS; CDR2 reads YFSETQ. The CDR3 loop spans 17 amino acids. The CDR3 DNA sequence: TGCGCCAGCAGCTTGGATGGTGGTCTAGCCGTCACAGATACGCAGTATTTT. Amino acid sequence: CASSLDGGLAVTDTQYF.

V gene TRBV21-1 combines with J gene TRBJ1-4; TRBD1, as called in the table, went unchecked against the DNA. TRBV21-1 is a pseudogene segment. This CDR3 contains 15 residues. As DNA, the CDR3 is TGTGCCAGCAGCAATCCGGACAGATTACTTGAAAAACTGTTTTTT. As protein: CASSNPDRLLEKLFF.

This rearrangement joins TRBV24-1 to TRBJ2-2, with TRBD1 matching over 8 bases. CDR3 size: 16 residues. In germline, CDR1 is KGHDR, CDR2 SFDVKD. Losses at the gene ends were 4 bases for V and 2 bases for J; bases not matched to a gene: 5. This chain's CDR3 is CATSDRDRPNTGELFF. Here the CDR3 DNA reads TGTGCCACCAGTGACCGGGACAGGCCCAACACCGGGGAGCTGTTTTTT.

The CDR3 spells CASSVSGLNYEQYF. The DNA for the CDR3 is TGTGCCAGCAGCGTCTCGGGACTAAACTACGAGCAGTACTTC. The V gene is TRBV9, the J gene TRBJ2-7; 7 nucleotides align to TRBD2. Germline V gene lookup returns CDR1 SGDLS and CDR2 YYNGEE. Trimming took 2 bases from V and 3 from J; bases not matched to a gene: 5. The CDR3 covers 14 residues.

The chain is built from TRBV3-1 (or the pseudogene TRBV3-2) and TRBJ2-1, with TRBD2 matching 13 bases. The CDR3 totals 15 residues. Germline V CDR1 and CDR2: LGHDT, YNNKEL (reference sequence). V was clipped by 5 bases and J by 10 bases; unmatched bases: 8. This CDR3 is CASSKTSGGASEQFF. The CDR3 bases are TGTGCCAGCAGCAAAACTAGCGGGGGGGCCTCCGAGCAGTTCTTC.

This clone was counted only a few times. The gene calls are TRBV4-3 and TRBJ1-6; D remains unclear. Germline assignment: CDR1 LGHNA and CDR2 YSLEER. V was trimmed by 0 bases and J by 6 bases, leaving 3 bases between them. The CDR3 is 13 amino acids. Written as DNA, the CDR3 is TGCGCCAGCAGCCAAGAAAGTAATTCACCCCTCCACTTT. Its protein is CASSQESNSPLHF.

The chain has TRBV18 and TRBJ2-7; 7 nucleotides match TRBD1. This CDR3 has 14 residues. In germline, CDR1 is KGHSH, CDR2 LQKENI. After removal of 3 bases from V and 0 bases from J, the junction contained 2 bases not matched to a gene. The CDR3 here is CASSPDRISYEQYF. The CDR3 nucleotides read TGTGCCAGCTCACCGGACAGGATCTCCTACGAGCAGTACTTC.

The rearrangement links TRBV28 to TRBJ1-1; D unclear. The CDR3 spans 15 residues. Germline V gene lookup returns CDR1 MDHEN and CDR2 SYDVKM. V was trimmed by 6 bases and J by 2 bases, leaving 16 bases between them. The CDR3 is CASSPHIDGNTEAFF. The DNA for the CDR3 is TGTGCCAGCAGCCCGCACATAGACGGAAACACTGAAGCTTTCTTT. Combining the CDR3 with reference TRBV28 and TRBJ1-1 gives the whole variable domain DVKVTQSSRYLVKRTGEKVFLECVQDMDHENMFWYRQDPGLGLRLIYFSYDVKMKEKGDIPEGYSVSREKKERFSLILESASTNQTSMYLCASSPHIDGNTEAFFGQGTRLTVV.

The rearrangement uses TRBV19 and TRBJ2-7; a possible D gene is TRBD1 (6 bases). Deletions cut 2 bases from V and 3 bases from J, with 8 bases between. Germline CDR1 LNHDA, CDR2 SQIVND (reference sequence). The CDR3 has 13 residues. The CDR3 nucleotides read TGTGCCAGTAGTATAAACAGGGACTACGAGCAGTACTTC. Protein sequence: CASSINRDYEQYF.

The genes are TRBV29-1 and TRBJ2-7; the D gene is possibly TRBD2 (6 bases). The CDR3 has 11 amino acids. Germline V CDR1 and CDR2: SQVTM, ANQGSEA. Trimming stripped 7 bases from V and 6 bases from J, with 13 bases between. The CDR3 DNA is TGCAGCGCCACAGTGGGGGGCGAGCAGTACTTC. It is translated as CSATVGGEQYF.

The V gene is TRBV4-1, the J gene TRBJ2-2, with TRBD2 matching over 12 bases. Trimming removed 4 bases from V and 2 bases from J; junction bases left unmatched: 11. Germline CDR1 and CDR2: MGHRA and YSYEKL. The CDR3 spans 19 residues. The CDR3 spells CASSRRGLAGNTNTGELFF. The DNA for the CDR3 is TGCGCCAGCAGCCGGAGAGGACTAGCGGGGAATACTAACACCGGGGAGCTGTTTTTT.

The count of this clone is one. The chain's CDR3 is CASSFIDYNQPQHF. The CDR3 DNA reads as TGTGCCAGCAGTTTCATAGACTACAATCAGCCCCAGCATTTT. The genes are TRBV28 and TRBJ1-5; D is unresolved. The CDR3 is 14 amino acids. Germline CDR1 and CDR2: MDHEN and SYDVKM. Trimming left V 3 bases short and J 3 bases short, with 9 bases between.

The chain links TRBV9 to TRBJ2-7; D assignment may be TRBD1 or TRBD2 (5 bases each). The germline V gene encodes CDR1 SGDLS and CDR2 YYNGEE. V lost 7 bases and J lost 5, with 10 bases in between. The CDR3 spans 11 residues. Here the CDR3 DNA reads TGTGCCAGCGGTTGGGGGAACGAGCAGTACTTC. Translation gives CASGWGNEQYF. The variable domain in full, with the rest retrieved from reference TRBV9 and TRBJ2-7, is DSGVTQTPKHLITATGQRVTLRCSPRSGDLSVYWYQQSLDQGLQFLIQYYNGEERAKGNILERFSAQQFPDLHSELNLSSLELGDSALYFCASGWGNEQYFGPGTRLTVT.

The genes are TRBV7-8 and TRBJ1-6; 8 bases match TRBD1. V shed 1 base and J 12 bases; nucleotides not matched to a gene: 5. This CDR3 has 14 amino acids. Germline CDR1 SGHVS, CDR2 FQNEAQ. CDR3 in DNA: TGTGCCAGCAGCTTAGTGACAGGGGTGGAACCCCTCCACTTT. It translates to CASSLVTGVEPLHF.

CDR3 protein: CASSFLWSGELFF. The CDR3 DNA reads as TGTGCCAGTAGTTTCCTCTGGTCCGGGGAGCTGTTTTTT. This chain uses TRBV19 with TRBJ2-2; D gene unclear. The germline CDR1 and CDR2 sequences are LNHDA and SQIVND (reference sequence). CDR3 length equals 13 residues. Trimming cost V 5 bases and J 6 bases, with 10 bases left between them.

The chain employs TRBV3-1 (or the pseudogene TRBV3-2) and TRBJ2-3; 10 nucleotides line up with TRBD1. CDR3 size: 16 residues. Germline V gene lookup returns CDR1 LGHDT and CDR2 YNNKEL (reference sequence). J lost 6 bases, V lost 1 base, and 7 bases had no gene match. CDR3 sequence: CASSQGPGQGIDTQYF. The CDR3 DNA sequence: TGTGCCAGCAGCCAAGGGCCGGGACAGGGGATTGATACGCAGTATTTT.

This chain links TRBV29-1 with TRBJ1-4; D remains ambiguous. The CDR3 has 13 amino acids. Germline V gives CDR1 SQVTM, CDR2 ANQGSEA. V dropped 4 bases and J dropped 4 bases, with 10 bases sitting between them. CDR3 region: CSVGLGFNEKLFF. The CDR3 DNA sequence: TGCAGCGTTGGGTTAGGGTTTAATGAAAAACTGTTTTTT.

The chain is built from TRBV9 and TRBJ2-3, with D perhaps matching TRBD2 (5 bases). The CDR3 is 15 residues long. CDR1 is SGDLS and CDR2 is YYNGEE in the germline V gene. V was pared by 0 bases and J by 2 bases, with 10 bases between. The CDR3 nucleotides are TGTGCCAGCAGCGTAGGCGGGCTTACCACAGATACGCAGTATTTT. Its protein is CASSVGGLTTDTQYF.

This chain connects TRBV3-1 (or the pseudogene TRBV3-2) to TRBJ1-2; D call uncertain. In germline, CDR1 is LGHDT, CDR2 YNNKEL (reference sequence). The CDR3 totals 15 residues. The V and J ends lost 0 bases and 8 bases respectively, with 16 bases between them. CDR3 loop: CASSQERWALGGYTF. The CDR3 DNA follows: TGTGCCAGCAGCCAAGAACGGTGGGCTTTGGGGGGCTACACCTTC.

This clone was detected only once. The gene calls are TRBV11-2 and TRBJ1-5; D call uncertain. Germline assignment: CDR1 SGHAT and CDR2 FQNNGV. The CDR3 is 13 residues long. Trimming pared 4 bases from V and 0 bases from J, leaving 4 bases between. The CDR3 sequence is CASSWASNQPQHF. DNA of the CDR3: TGTGCCAGCAGCTGGGCTAGCAATCAGCCCCAGCATTTT.

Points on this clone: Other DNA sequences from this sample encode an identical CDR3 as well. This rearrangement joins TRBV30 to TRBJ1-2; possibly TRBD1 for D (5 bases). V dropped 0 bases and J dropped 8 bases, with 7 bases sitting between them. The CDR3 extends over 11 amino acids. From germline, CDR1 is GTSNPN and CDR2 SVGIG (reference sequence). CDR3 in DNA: TGTGCCTGGAGTGTCGGGGGAGGCTACACCTTC. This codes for CAWSVGGGYTF.

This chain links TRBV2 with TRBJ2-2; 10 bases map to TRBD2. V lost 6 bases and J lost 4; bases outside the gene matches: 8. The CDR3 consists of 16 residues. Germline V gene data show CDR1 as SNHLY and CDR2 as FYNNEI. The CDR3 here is CASRRAGGPVTGELFF. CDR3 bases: TGTGCCAGCAGAAGAGCGGGGGGGCCGGTCACCGGGGAGCTGTTTTTT.